Each of the 15 T cell receptor beta chains below was sequenced from the same sample in a study of shared clonotypes between healthy human individuals. Assay used: immunoSEQ multiplex PCR; TCRdb lists only in-frame clones, some missing. The table lists just over 2,000,000 clones, about 95% of them singletons. Only CD45RO-negative cells positively selected for CCR7 counted as naive CD8 cells, so terminally differentiated effector memory CD45RA+ cells were excluded. Specimen: naive CD8+ T cells sorted from blood. The receptors here all came from a young man in good health.

The genes are TRBV25-1 and TRBJ2-5, with 8 bases aligning to TRBD1. This CDR3 contains 13 residues. From germline, CDR1 is MGHDK and CDR2 SYGVNS. The V segment lost 6 bases and the J segment 3 bases; nucleotides outside the gene matches: 3. This chain's CDR3 is CASSDRGEETQYF. Written as DNA, the CDR3 is TGTGCCAGCAGCGACAGGGGAGAAGAGACCCAGTACTTC.

The rearrangement links TRBV11-2 to TRBJ2-4; D ambiguous. Deletions cut 1 base from V and 13 bases from J, with 14 bases between. The germline CDR1 and CDR2 sequences are SGHAT and FQNNGV. The length of the CDR3 is 13 residues. In nucleotides, the CDR3 is TGTGCCAGCAGCTTAGCCGACACCGGGTCCCAGTACTTC. This codes for CASSLADTGSQYF.

The genes are TRBV7-9 and TRBJ1-1; D uncertain. CDR3 length: 15 residues. The V gene's germline CDR1 is SEHNR and CDR2 FQNEAQ (reference sequence). V lost 5 bases, J lost 1 base, and 14 bases lay in between. The DNA of the CDR3 is TGTGCCAGCAGCCCCTCGACGTTCCAGAACACTGAAGCTTTCTTT. This encodes CASSPSTFQNTEAFF.

The rearrangement links TRBV5-6 to TRBJ2-7, with D possibly being TRBD1 or TRBD2 (5 bases each). V was clipped by 3 bases and J by 2 bases, with 12 bases between them. The CDR3 has 14 amino acids. The germline V gene has CDR1 SGHDT and CDR2 YYEEEE. CDR3 nucleotides: TGTGCCAGCAGCTCGGCAGGGAGACCCTACGAGCAGTACTTC. Its protein product is CASSSAGRPYEQYF.

The chain is built from TRBV19 and TRBJ2-7; the D is unclear. The germline CDR1 and CDR2 sequences are LNHDA and SQIVND (reference sequence). The CDR3 spans 14 residues. V dropped 8 bases and J dropped 0 bases, with 14 bases sitting between them. CDR3: CASADLKNSYEQYF. For the CDR3, the DNA is TGTGCCAGTGCCGACCTGAAGAACTCCTACGAGCAGTACTTC. The full variable domain, in which reference TRBV19 and TRBJ2-7 provide the parts outside the CDR3, is DGGITQSPKYLFRKEGQNVTLSCEQNLNHDAMYWYRQDPGQGLRLIYYSQIVNDFQKGDIAEGYSVSREKKESFPLTVTSAQKNPTAFYLCASADLKNSYEQYFGPGTRLTVT.

The gene calls are TRBV4-1 and TRBJ2-1, with D perhaps matching TRBD2 (6 bases). From germline, CDR1 is MGHRA and CDR2 YSYEKL. V was pared by 0 bases and J by 11 bases, with 14 bases between. The CDR3 contains 14 residues. In nucleotides, the CDR3 is TGCGCCAGCAGCCAAGATCCTAGTGGAGGGAAGCAGTTCTTC. Translated, it gives CASSQDPSGGKQFF.

V usage is TRBV18 and J usage is TRBJ2-3; 9 positions agree with TRBD2. CDR3 length: 16 amino acids. The J segment lost 4 bases and the V segment lost 3 bases, leaving 8 bases of the junction unmatched. Germline V CDR1 and CDR2: KGHSH, LQKENI. The CDR3, as DNA: TGTGCCAGCTCACCGCCTAGCGGGATGGGCGCAGATACGCAGTATTTT. Translated: CASSPPSGMGADTQYF.

This clone was recorded a few times. Other DNA sequences in the sample encode the same CDR3. The chain has TRBV28 and TRBJ2-2; D might be TRBD1 (6 bases). The V gene lost 2 bases and the J gene lost 3 bases, with 7 bases spanning the gap. Germline loops: CDR1 MDHEN, CDR2 SYDVKM. CDR3 size: 14 residues. The CDR3 protein is CASSLQGYTGELFF. The DNA of the CDR3 is TGTGCCAGCAGTTTACAGGGGTACACCGGGGAGCTGTTTTTT.

V gene TRBV5-4 combines with J gene TRBJ1-1; D uncertain. V was pared by 6 bases and J by 8 bases, with 23 bases between. Germline lookup yields CDR1 SGHNT and CDR2 YYREEE (reference sequence). CDR3 length equals 15 residues. The CDR3 coding sequence is TGTGCCAGCATCCAAACCGGGAGTCCCCGCAGAGAAGCTTTCTTT. Translated: CASIQTGSPRREAFF.

This clone showed up just once. This chain joins TRBV7-9 and TRBJ2-3; D possibly matches TRBD1 or TRBD2 (5 bases each). The CDR3 is 15 amino acids. The V gene's germline CDR1 is SEHNR and CDR2 FQNEAQ (reference sequence). V was trimmed by 2 bases and J by 4 bases, leaving 13 bases between them. The CDR3 bases are TGTGCCAGCAGCTTATCGTGGGACCGGGCAGATACGCAGTATTTT. It encodes CASSLSWDRADTQYF.

V usage is TRBV7-6 and J usage is TRBJ2-7; tentatively, D is TRBD2 (6 bases). The CDR3 loop spans 13 amino acids. The germline gives CDR1 SGHVS, CDR2 FNYEAQ. V lost 5 bases to trimming and J lost 0 bases, with 8 bases between them. In DNA form, the CDR3 reads TGTGCCAGCAGCCAAGCGGGCTCCTACGAGCAGTACTTC. It specifies CASSQAGSYEQYF.

The chain carries TRBV6-6 and TRBJ2-2, with D unclear. The CDR3 consists of 12 residues. The V gene's germline CDR1 is MNHNY and CDR2 SVGAGI (reference sequence). The V end was cut by 5 bases, the J end by 7 bases, with 8 bases between. The CDR3 loop is CASSDLSGELFF. For the CDR3, the DNA is TGTGCCAGCAGTGATCTTAGCGGGGAGCTGTTTTTT.

The chain has TRBV27 and TRBJ2-3; perhaps TRBD1 as D (5 bases). Deletions cut 4 bases from V and 2 bases from J, with 10 bases between. The CDR3 length is 14 residues. The germline gives CDR1 MNHEY, CDR2 SMNVEV (reference sequence). The CDR3 here is CASSYAGLTDTQYF. CDR3 sequence (DNA): TGTGCCAGCAGTTATGCAGGGCTCACAGATACGCAGTATTTT.

The genes are TRBV7-2 and TRBJ1-6; D unclear. From germline, CDR1 is SGHTA and CDR2 FQGNSA. V lost 1 base to trimming and J lost 7 bases, with 5 bases between them. This CDR3 is 13 amino acids long. The CDR3 protein is CASSLVWNSPLHF. CDR3 sequence (DNA): TGTGCCAGCAGCTTAGTCTGGAATTCACCCCTCCACTTT.

A remark on this clone: The sample holds other DNA sequences that translate to the same CDR3. The chain carries TRBV2 and TRBJ2-7; D gene ambiguous. V was shortened by 6 bases and J by 2 bases, with 2 bases between the two germline ends. In germline, CDR1 is SNHLY, CDR2 FYNNEI. CDR3 length: 10 amino acids. For the CDR3, the DNA is TGTGCCAGCAGAGCCTACGAGCAGTACTTC. Translation: CASRAYEQYF.